A single sample gave rise to the 29 T cell receptor beta chains below, sequenced in a study of cytomegalovirus exposure and HLA in healthy donors. PCR primers comprised 60 Vbeta and 13 Jbeta primers. TCRdb keeps only in-frame clones here, not all; method: immunoSEQ multiplex PCR. The sample holds some 120,000 clones, about 80% seen once. What was sequenced was PBMCs. Receptor source: a male donor in good health and CMV-seronegative.

The gene calls are TRBV25-1 and TRBJ2-7, with 7 nucleotides matching TRBD1. The CDR3 sequence is 15 residues long. V dropped 1 base and J dropped 2; count of bases not matched to a gene: 5. CDR1 and CDR2 from the germline V gene are MGHDK and SYGVNS. CDR3 residues: CASSEFGTATYEQYF. CDR3 nucleotide sequence: TGTGCCAGCAGTGAATTTGGGACAGCTACCTACGAGCAGTACTTC.

This clone was recorded a few times. The gene calls are TRBV5-4 and TRBJ2-7; D is possibly TRBD2 (5 bases). Per germline, CDR1 SGHNT and CDR2 YYREEE (reference sequence). The ends were cut back, 3 bases at V and 2 bases at J, with 12 bases in the middle. The CDR3 extends over 14 amino acids. CDR3 in amino acids: CASSSEAAAYEQYF. DNA for the CDR3: TGTGCCAGCAGCTCGGAGGCGGCGGCCTACGAGCAGTACTTC.

As regards this clone: The junction departs from the called germline gene at one end, perhaps through a read error. The chain combines TRBV5-4 with TRBJ2-6, with D perhaps matching TRBD1 (6 bases). The CDR3 spans 14 residues. Germline values: CDR1 SGHNT, CDR2 YYREEE (reference sequence). The CDR3 sequence is CASSEDLGANGLTF. CDR3 in DNA: TGTGCCAGCAGCGAGGATCTGGGGGCCAACGGCCTGACTTTC.

The chain uses TRBV5-1 and TRBJ2-2; D may be TRBD1 (5 bases). This CDR3 has 18 amino acids. Trimming cost V 3 bases and J 0 bases, with 18 bases left between them. In germline, CDR1 is SGHRS, CDR2 YFSETQ. The CDR3 DNA reads TGCGCCAGCAGCTCCGAACAGGCCAGGCGATCGAACACCGGGGAGCTGTTTTTT. As protein: CASSSEQARRSNTGELFF.

V gene TRBV27 combines with J gene TRBJ2-3; tentatively, D is TRBD2 (6 bases). Trimming left V 6 bases short and J 1 base short, with 8 bases between. This CDR3 region has 13 residues. Germline-derived CDR1 and CDR2 are MNHEY and SMNVEV (reference sequence). The CDR3, as DNA: TGTGCCAGCAGGTGGGGGGGCACAGATACGCAGTATTTT. Amino acid sequence: CASRWGGTDTQYF.

The rearrangement joins TRBV6-5 to TRBJ2-5, with 8 positions matching TRBD1. Matching the DNA end better, TRBJ2-7 makes the J call doubtful. The CDR3 loop spans 15 amino acids. Germline values: CDR1 MNHEY, CDR2 SVGAGI. The CDR3 DNA follows: TGTGCCAGCAGTTACGTGCAGGGGGCATCCTACGAGCAGTACTTC. Protein product: CASSYVQGASYEQYF.

This clone has a handful of counts. The rearrangement links TRBV6-4 to TRBJ1-4; no clear D gene. This CDR3 is built from 14 residues. Between the trimmed V and J ends, which lost 6 bases and 0 bases, there was a span of 8 bases. CDR1 and CDR2 (germline): MRHNA, SNTAGT. CDR3 nucleotides: TGTGCCAGCAGCCCAGATGCAACTAATGAAAAACTGTTTTTT. Encoded protein: CASSPDATNEKLFF.

The chain combines TRBV6-5 with TRBJ2-7; 8 bases are shared with TRBD2. The CDR3 is made up of 15 amino acids. Germline CDR1 is MNHEY and CDR2 is SVGAGI. J lost 5 bases, V lost 0 bases, and 6 bases had no gene match. CDR3 sequence (DNA): TGTGCCAGCAGTTACTCGCCGGGAGGGATGGACGAGCAGTACTTC. It is translated as CASSYSPGGMDEQYF.

V usage is TRBV19 and J usage is TRBJ1-1; 7 bases are shared with TRBD1. The germline CDR1 and CDR2 sequences are LNHDA and SQIVND (reference sequence). The CDR3 covers 13 residues. J lost 6 bases, V lost 6 bases, and 7 bases had no gene match. The CDR3 DNA sequence: TGTGCCAGTAGCATACAGGGGCCACCTGAAGCTTTCTTT. Encoded protein: CASSIQGPPEAFF.

The chain uses TRBV9 and TRBJ1-4; D is possibly TRBD1 (6 bases). The germline V gene has CDR1 SGDLS and CDR2 YYNGEE. This CDR3 region has 15 residues. The V and J ends lost 0 bases and 7 bases respectively, with 13 bases between them. This chain's CDR3 is CASSVATGWSEKLFF. The CDR3 nucleotides read TGTGCCAGCAGCGTAGCTACAGGGTGGAGTGAAAAACTGTTTTTT. Using reference TRBV9 and TRBJ1-4 for the parts outside the CDR3, the full variable domain is DSGVTQTPKHLITATGQRVTLRCSPRSGDLSVYWYQQSLDQGLQFLIQYYNGEERAKGNILERFSAQQFPDLHSELNLSSLELGDSALYFCASSVATGWSEKLFFGSGTQLSVL.

The chain uses TRBV10-1 and TRBJ2-7; tentatively, D is TRBD2 (6 bases). Trimming pared 2 bases from V and 7 bases from J, leaving 9 bases between. Per germline, CDR1 WNHNN and CDR2 SYGVQD (reference sequence). The CDR3 is 12 residues long. The CDR3 reads CASSEAGGEQYF. The CDR3 bases are TGCGCCAGCAGTGAGGCTGGAGGGGAGCAGTACTTC.

The sample holds a few counts of this clone. CDR3 residues: CASSSDSAYEQYF. CDR3 bases: TGCGCCAGCAGTTCCGACAGTGCCTACGAGCAGTACTTC. This chain links TRBV5-1 with TRBJ2-7, with D perhaps matching TRBD1 (5 bases). The ends were cut back, 5 bases at V and 2 bases at J, with 11 bases in the middle. This CDR3 has 13 residues. Per germline, CDR1 SGHRS and CDR2 YFSETQ. Full variable domain (outside the CDR3, taken from reference TRBV5-1 and TRBJ2-7): KAGVTQTPRYLIKTRGQQVTLSCSPISGHRSVSWYQQTPGQGLQFLFEYFSETQRNKGNFPGRFSGRQFSNSRSEMNVSTLELGDSALYLCASSSDSAYEQYFGPGTRLTVT.

CDR3 residues: CASSLLPTSGRPGELFF. The CDR3 DNA sequence: TGTGCCAGCAGTTTACTCCCGACTAGCGGGAGACCCGGGGAGCTGTTTTTT. The chain recombines TRBV28 with TRBJ2-2, with 12 bases fitting TRBD2. J lost 6 bases, V lost 2 bases, and 7 bases had no gene match. The CDR3 is 17 amino acids. In germline, CDR1 is MDHEN, CDR2 SYDVKM.

This clone was recorded only once. This rearrangement joins TRBV28 to TRBJ1-5; tentatively, D is TRBD1 (6 bases). Trimming shortened V by 6 bases and J by 3 bases, and 15 bases separated the two germline ends. Germline CDR1 reads MDHEN; CDR2 reads SYDVKM. This CDR3 has 15 amino acids. DNA for the CDR3: TGTGCCAGCAGAGGGAGGGGACAAAACAATCAGCCCCAGCATTTT. This sequence encodes CASRGRGQNNQPQHF.

The chain is built from TRBV30 and TRBJ1-2; tentatively, D is TRBD1 (5 bases). From germline, CDR1 is GTSNPN and CDR2 SVGIG (reference sequence). Trimming took 8 bases from V and 5 from J, leaving 18 bases between them. The CDR3 consists of 13 residues. The CDR3 region is CAGRGGGGYGYTF. In nucleotides, the CDR3 is TGTGCCGGTCGGGGCGGGGGAGGGTATGGCTACACCTTC. The variable domain in full, completed from reference TRBV30 and TRBJ1-2, reads SQTIHQWPATLVQPVGSPLSLECTVEGTSNPNLYWYRQAAGRGLQLLFYSVGIGQISSEVPQNLSASRPQDRQFILSSKKLLLSDSGFYLCAGRGGGGYGYTFGSGTRLTVV.

The chain links TRBV5-1 to TRBJ2-1; 8 bases match TRBD2. The CDR3 spans 15 residues. Germline CDR1 SGHRS, CDR2 YFSETQ. J gave up 5 bases and V 3 bases, and 7 bases lay outside the gene matches. CDR3 amino acids: CASSSSGSINNEQFF. CDR3 coding DNA: TGCGCCAGCAGCTCGAGCGGGAGTATCAACAATGAGCAGTTCTTC.

V is TRBV18 and J is TRBJ1-4, with unresolved D. V shed 6 bases and J shed 5 bases, with 13 bases lying between them. The CDR3 totals 14 residues. The V gene's germline CDR1 is KGHSH and CDR2 LQKENI. The chain's CDR3 is CASSPRDGNEKLFF. The CDR3 DNA reads TGTGCCAGCTCCCCGAGGGATGGAAATGAAAAACTGTTTTTT.

The V gene is TRBV2, the J gene TRBJ2-6; no firm D call. CDR3 size: 17 residues. The germline CDR1 and CDR2 sequences are SNHLY and FYNNEI. The V and J ends lost 5 bases and 2 bases respectively, with 16 bases between them. The CDR3 DNA is TGTGCCAGCAGTCCACGTAGAGTTGACACTGGGGCCAACGTCCTGACTTTC. Translating gives CASSPRRVDTGANVLTF. The variable domain in full, with the rest retrieved from reference TRBV2 and TRBJ2-6, is EPEVTQTPSHQVTQMGQEVILRCVPISNHLYFYWYRQILGQKVEFLVSFYNNEISEKSEIFDDQFSVERPDGSNFTLKIRSTKLEDSAMYFCASSPRRVDTGANVLTFGAGSRLTVL.

The chain recombines TRBV6-5 with TRBJ1-1, with 8 bases matching TRBD1. Germline CDR1 and CDR2: MNHEY and SVGAGI. With 2 bases clipped from V and 4 bases from J, the junction kept 6 bases outside the gene matches. CDR3 length equals 15 residues. The CDR3 DNA is TGTGCCAGCAGTTACGGGGGGCAGGGGGCCACTGAAGCTTTCTTT. Its protein product is CASSYGGQGATEAFF.

This clone was counted once. V is TRBV7-8 and J is TRBJ2-1; TRBD1 matches at 9 bases. V dropped 7 bases and J dropped 9; count of bases not matched to a gene: 4. CDR1 is SGHVS and CDR2 is FQNEAQ in the germline V gene. CDR3 length equals 12 residues. CDR3: CASTRGQGEQFF. CDR3 sequence (DNA): TGTGCCAGCACCCGGGGACAGGGTGAGCAGTTCTTC.

The J gene is TRBJ2-7, the V gene TRBV7-8; 7 bases map to TRBD1. V was clipped by 4 bases and J by 5 bases; unmatched bases: 8. The germline CDR1 and CDR2 sequences are SGHVS and FQNEAQ. The CDR3 spans 14 residues. For the CDR3, the DNA is TGTGCCAGCAGCTCCCGACAGGGTGGCAACGAGCAGTACTTC. Translating gives CASSSRQGGNEQYF.

V is TRBV7-9 and J is TRBJ2-7; 7 bases align to TRBD2. The CDR3 is 15 amino acids. V gave up 5 bases and J gave up 0 bases; unmatched junction bases: 7. Germline V gives CDR1 SEHNR, CDR2 FQNEAQ (reference sequence). CDR3 amino acids: CASSEAGSSSYEQYF. CDR3 in DNA: TGTGCCAGCAGCGAAGCGGGGTCGAGCTCCTACGAGCAGTACTTC.

The chain combines TRBV6-5 with TRBJ2-7; maybe TRBD2 (6 bases). The CDR3 covers 15 residues. Germline CDR1 and CDR2: MNHEY and SVGAGI. Trimming took 5 bases from V and 5 from J, leaving 19 bases between them. Written as DNA, the CDR3 is TGTGCCAGCAGTCCCCAGGGACTCAATTCAAACGAGCAGTACTTC. Translated: CASSPQGLNSNEQYF.

This clone was counted a few times. The V call is TRBV5-4, the J call TRBJ1-1; D is uncertain. The CDR3 runs 14 residues. CDR1 and CDR2 (germline): SGHNT, YYREEE (reference sequence). V was trimmed by 4 bases and J by 1 base, leaving 11 bases between them. CDR3 loop: CASSPRSPNTEAFF. The CDR3 bases are TGTGCCAGCAGCCCGAGGTCCCCGAACACTGAAGCTTTCTTT. Together with reference TRBV5-4 and TRBJ1-1, the CDR3 gives the full variable domain: ETGVTQSPTHLIKTRGQQVTLRCSSQSGHNTVSWYQQALGQGPQFIFQYYREEENGRGNFPPRFSGLQFPNYSSELNVNALELDDSALYLCASSPRSPNTEAFFGQGTRLTVV.

The chain combines TRBV28 with TRBJ1-2, with 7 bases identical to TRBD1. From germline, CDR1 is MDHEN and CDR2 SYDVKM. After removal of 5 bases from V and 8 bases from J, the junction contained 8 bases not matched to a gene. The CDR3 covers 13 residues. The CDR3 sequence is CASSPTGTYGYTF. CDR3 in DNA: TGTGCCAGCAGTCCGACAGGGACTTACGGCTACACCTTC.

The chain joins TRBV7-2 to TRBJ2-7; D gene ambiguous. The V gene lost 2 bases and the J gene lost 3 bases, with 8 bases spanning the gap. Looked up from germline, CDR1 is SGHTA and CDR2 is FQGNSA. The CDR3 runs 13 residues. CDR3 residues: CASSLRTSYEQYF. In DNA form, the CDR3 reads TGTGCCAGCAGCTTAAGAACAAGCTACGAGCAGTACTTC.

The CDR3 DNA sequence: TGTGCCAGCAATCCCAGTGCCGGGTATAGCAATCAGCCCCAGCATTTT. Translation gives CASNPSAGYSNQPQHF. This sequence joins TRBV2 and TRBJ1-5; D is unresolved. Germline-derived CDR1 and CDR2 are SNHLY and FYNNEI. V was pared by 7 bases and J by 0 bases, with 16 bases between. This CDR3 is built from 16 residues.

This sequence joins TRBV5-5 and TRBJ2-3; D perhaps matches TRBD1 (5 bases). Germline V gene lookup returns CDR1 SGHKS and CDR2 YYEKEE (reference sequence). V was pared by 4 bases and J by 5 bases, with 17 bases between. This CDR3 contains 15 residues. Here the CDR3 DNA reads TGTGCCAGCAGCCTCGCGGCGTGGGGCGTAGATACGCAGTATTTT. This sequence encodes CASSLAAWGVDTQYF.

The rearrangement uses TRBV7-2 and TRBJ1-5, with 8 bases lining up with TRBD1. Germline V gene sequence: CDR1 SGHTA, CDR2 FQGNSA. The CDR3 has 13 amino acids. V shed 5 bases and J 6 bases; nucleotides not matched to a gene: 3. The CDR3: CTSSPDRVQPQHF. As DNA, the CDR3 is TGTACCAGCAGCCCGGACAGGGTTCAGCCCCAGCATTTT.